This T cell receptor (beta chain) is drawn from a study of control samples from healthy donors and cancer patients. Only in-frame clones appear in the TCRdb table, and some are missing; sequencing was by immunoSEQ multiplex PCR. Counted here are roughly 98,000 clones, over 85% occurring once; the ten biggest clones make up about 8.8%. Sequenced sample: blood. This receptor was identified in a young man in good health.

The CDR3 DNA is TGTGCCAGCAGCTCTACTAGCGGGGGCTCCTACGAGCAGTACTTC. The encoded protein is CASSSTSGGSYEQYF. This chain connects TRBV7-2 to TRBJ2-7; 11 bases are a match to TRBD2. V lost 4 bases to trimming and J lost 0 bases; unmatched junction nucleotides: 2. Germline loops: CDR1 SGHTA, CDR2 FQGNSA. This CDR3 has 15 residues.